Presented here are 13 T cell receptor beta chains from one specimen sequenced in a study of blood T cells in healthy people across ages. Sample-barcoded 5' priming and a J-beta primer mix drove a second PCR of about 7 to 11 cycles. Each CDR3 protein is one row after TCRdb ran MiXCR on the 5' RACE reads. Of roughly 800,000 distinct CDR3 sequences listed, about 62% are singletons. The sequencing sample was made of blood. These receptors were collected from a man aged 25-45 years in good health.

The chain is built from TRBV6-6 and TRBJ2-7; the D call may be TRBD1 or TRBD2 (5 bases each). This CDR3 contains 15 residues. V shed 6 bases and J shed 3 bases, with 18 bases lying between them. Germline lookup yields CDR1 MNHNY and CDR2 SVGAGI (reference sequence). CDR3 DNA: TGTGCCAGCAGCAAACCGTCGGGGCAGCACTACGAGCAGTACTTC. Translated, it gives CASSKPSGQHYEQYF.

This chain links TRBV25-1 with TRBJ1-5; D is unresolved. CDR1 is MGHDK, CDR2 SYGVNS, per germline. This CDR3 spans 14 amino acids. Trimming removed 6 bases at V and 1 base at J, with 10 bases between. The CDR3 coding sequence is TGTGCCAGCAGGAGGAGCGGGAGCAATCAGCCCCAGCATTTT. Translation gives CASRRSGSNQPQHF.

This sequence joins TRBV12-3 or TRBV12-4 and TRBJ2-2; 9 nucleotides align to TRBD1. J was trimmed by 5 bases and V by 5 bases; bases with no gene match: 6. The CDR3 totals 15 residues. CDR3 loop: CASSPQGAATGELFF. The DNA of the CDR3 is TGTGCCAGCAGTCCACAGGGGGCAGCAACCGGGGAGCTGTTTTTT.

A few counts support this clonotype. The chain couples TRBV4-3 to TRBJ2-7, with TRBD1 matching over 7 bases. Trimming removed 1 base from V and 0 bases from J; junction bases left unmatched: 3. The CDR3 runs 15 residues. Looked up from germline, CDR1 is LGHNA and CDR2 is YSLEER. CDR3 in DNA: TGCGCCAGCAGCCAAGGGACAGGACACTCCTACGAGCAGTACTTC. Protein product: CASSQGTGHSYEQYF.

This chain joins TRBV29-1 and TRBJ2-4; 8 nucleotides line up with TRBD1. TRBJ2-7 matches the DNA end more closely, so the J call is doubtful. Germline V CDR1 and CDR2: SQVTM, ANQGSEA. The CDR3 runs to 19 residues. CDR3 loop: CSVEEKRGQGFLRLYEQYF. CDR3 DNA sequence: TGCAGCGTTGAAGAAAAGAGAGGACAGGGATTCCTCCGCCTCTACGAGCAGTACTTC.

The V gene is TRBV12-3 or TRBV12-4, the J gene TRBJ1-2; D gene ambiguous. V was trimmed by 2 bases and J by 7 bases, leaving 11 bases between them. The CDR3 contains 13 residues. DNA for the CDR3: TGTGCCAGCAGTTTATCGGGCACTAGTGGCTACACCTTC. It codes for CASSLSGTSGYTF.

On this clonotype itself: The junction departs from the called germline gene at one end, perhaps through a read error. The rearrangement links TRBV18 to TRBJ2-3; possible D gene TRBD2, 5 bases. From germline, CDR1 is KGHSH and CDR2 LQKENI. The CDR3 has 15 residues. The CDR3 is CASSPTGVSTDTQYF. CDR3 nucleotides: TGCGCCAGCTCACCAACCGGGGTTAGCACAGATACGCAGTATTTT.

The rearrangement uses TRBV15 and TRBJ2-7; D gene uncertain. Matching the DNA end better, TRBJ2-5 makes the J call doubtful. The CDR3 length is 13 residues. CDR1 and CDR2 from the germline V gene are LNHNV and YYDKDF (reference sequence). The CDR3 bases are TGTGCCACCAGCAGAGTTTTGGCGGAGACCCAGTACTTC. Translation gives CATSRVLAETQYF.

The chain is built from TRBV6-5 and TRBJ1-4, with D unresolved. CDR3 length: 15 residues. Germline values: CDR1 MNHEY, CDR2 SVGAGI. The V and J ends lost 0 bases and 7 bases respectively, with 12 bases between them. The CDR3 spells CASSYSKEGGEKLFF. The CDR3 DNA is TGTGCCAGCAGTTACTCTAAGGAGGGAGGTGAAAAACTGTTTTTT.

The chain combines TRBV29-1 with TRBJ2-1; 7 nucleotides agree with TRBD1. The CDR3 is 16 amino acids. The J segment lost 5 bases and the V segment lost 4 bases, leaving 14 bases of the junction unmatched. Germline V gives CDR1 SQVTM, CDR2 ANQGSEA. The chain's CDR3 is CSVGRAGGFGHNEQFF. The CDR3 region has the DNA TGCAGCGTTGGGCGGGCAGGGGGTTTTGGGCACAATGAGCAGTTCTTC.

The rearrangement links TRBV10-3 to TRBJ2-5; 9 bases line up with TRBD1. The V and J ends lost 0 bases and 1 base, in that order; junction bases with no gene match: 6. This CDR3 contains 17 residues. Germline V gene data show CDR1 as ENHRY and CDR2 as SYGVKD. CDR3 sequence reads: CAISESDMTGGQETQYF. In nucleotides, the CDR3 is TGTGCCATCAGTGAGTCAGACATGACAGGGGGCCAAGAGACCCAGTACTTC.

The chain links TRBV7-9 to TRBJ2-7; tentative D call: TRBD2 (5 bases). V was trimmed by 4 bases and J by 6 bases, leaving 22 bases between them. CDR3 length: 16 amino acids. Germline V gives CDR1 SEHNR, CDR2 FQNEAQ (reference sequence). The CDR3 sequence is CASSSPTSDATGEQYF. CDR3 bases: TGTGCCAGCAGCTCCCCTACTAGTGACGCTACGGGCGAGCAGTACTTC. The full variable domain, its missing parts supplied by reference TRBV7-9 and TRBJ2-7, is DTGVSQNPRHKITKRGQNVTFRCDPISEHNRLYWYRQTLGQGPEFLTYFQNEAQLEKSRLLSDRFSAERPKGSFSTLEIQRTEQGDSAMYLCASSSPTSDATGEQYFGPGTRLTVT.

This clonotype was detected only a few times. This chain connects TRBV7-2 to TRBJ2-5; D possibly corresponds to TRBD2 (6 bases). V was trimmed by 5 bases and J by 11 bases, leaving 21 bases between them. CDR3 size: 14 residues. In germline, CDR1 is SGHTA, CDR2 FQGNSA. CDR3 DNA sequence: TGTGCCAGCAGCCCCCGGTCGCGGGGTAGGGAGCAGTACTTC. Amino acids: CASSPRSRGREQYF. Together with reference TRBV7-2 and TRBJ2-5, the CDR3 gives the full variable domain: GAGVSQSPSNKVTEKGKDVELRCDPISGHTALYWYRQSLGQGLEFLIYFQGNSAPDKSGLPSDRFSAERTGGSVSTLTIQRTQQEDSAVYLCASSPRSRGREQYFGPGTRLLVL.